The sequence of this TCR beta chain was determined in a study of blood T cell repertoires in COVID-19. Clones were read by immunoSEQ multiplex PCR, and TCRdb kept only the in-frame ones, dropping some. Of under 200,000 clones listed, 85% to 90% are singletons. The sequence derives from a woman aged 55-69 years with COVID-19, enrolled during active disease. Sequenced input: peripheral blood.

CDR3 loop: CASSPTGTIPHEQYF. The DNA of the CDR3 is TGTGCCAGCAGCCCCACGGGGACTATTCCCCACGAGCAGTACTTC. The chain has TRBV28 and TRBJ2-7, with 7 bases that match TRBD2. This CDR3 has 15 residues. Germline V CDR1 and CDR2: MDHEN, SYDVKM. Trimming took 6 bases from V and 5 from J; bases not matched to a gene: 13.